These 19 T cell receptor beta chains were all obtained from the same sample, sequenced in a study of blood T cell repertoires in COVID-19. Here immunoSEQ multiplex PCR was the method, and the copy in TCRdb shows in-frame clones only, minus some. Of under 300,000 clones in the sample, 65% to 90% were seen once. Input material: peripheral blood. All receptors come from a man aged 35-49 years who had recovered from COVID-19.

The J gene is TRBJ2-2, the V gene TRBV10-3, with no clear D. This CDR3 region has 13 residues. The germline V and J ends were trimmed by 4 bases and 4 bases, with 7 bases remaining between them. Germline V gene data show CDR1 as ENHRY and CDR2 as SYGVKD. CDR3 region: CAISGSGTGELFF. CDR3 bases: TGTGCCATCAGTGGTTCGGGCACCGGGGAGCTGTTTTTT.

The rearrangement joins TRBV7-2 to TRBJ1-2; D might be TRBD1 (5 bases). V lost 5 bases and J 4 bases, leaving 20 bases between the germline ends. CDR3 length: 16 residues. The germline V gene encodes CDR1 SGHTA and CDR2 FQGNSA. The chain's CDR3 is CASSPTPPGVIYGYTF. The CDR3 DNA reads TGTGCCAGCAGCCCAACGCCCCCGGGGGTGATCTATGGCTACACCTTC.

This clone was found once. This chain connects TRBV7-2 to TRBJ2-1; 14 bases fit TRBD2. The germline V gene has CDR1 SGHTA and CDR2 FQGNSA. V lost 5 bases and J lost 8; bases outside the gene matches: 17. The length of the CDR3 is 19 residues. The CDR3 here is CASSQEGTSGRIFADEQFF. The CDR3 nucleotides read TGTGCCAGCAGCCAAGAAGGGACTAGCGGGAGAATTTTCGCGGATGAGCAGTTCTTC.

This chain links TRBV11-2 with TRBJ2-5; 7 bases match TRBD1. V lost 5 bases and J lost 2; bases outside the gene matches: 2. The length of the CDR3 is 13 residues. Germline assignment: CDR1 SGHAT and CDR2 FQNNGV. The CDR3 DNA is TGTGCCAGCAGCCGGGGACAGCAAGAGACCCAGTACTTC. It is translated as CASSRGQQETQYF.

The chain uses TRBV19 and TRBJ2-3; TRBD2 matches at 8 bases. In germline, CDR1 is LNHDA, CDR2 SQIVND (reference sequence). The junction had 10 bases not matched to a gene; V was cut back by 2 bases and J by 3 bases. CDR3 length: 17 residues. CDR3 coding DNA: TGTGCCAGTAGTATACCCTACGGGAGGGCCGTTACAGATACGCAGTATTTT. It yields the protein CASSIPYGRAVTDTQYF.

This sequence joins TRBV7-8 and TRBJ2-3; the match to TRBD1 covers 8 bases. V shed 0 bases, J shed 7 bases, and the junction held 12 bases outside the gene matches. The germline CDR1 and CDR2 sequences are SGHVS and FQNEAQ. There are 17 residues in the CDR3. The CDR3 coding sequence is TGTGCCAGCAGCTTAGCGGGGGACAGGCGGTTACTGCATACGCAGTATTTT. Translated: CASSLAGDRRLLHTQYF.

This clone was picked up a small number of times. This sequence joins TRBV5-8 and TRBJ2-7, with a possible D match to TRBD1 (6 bases). Trimming left V 3 bases short and J 6 bases short, with 13 bases between. This CDR3 is 13 amino acids long. Germline lookup yields CDR1 SGHTS and CDR2 YDEGEE. CDR3: CASSSLTGFEQYF. The DNA of the CDR3 is TGTGCCAGCAGCTCTTTAACAGGGTTCGAGCAGTACTTC.

The genes are TRBV6-5 and TRBJ2-7; 7 bases are shared with TRBD1. The CDR3 extends over 13 amino acids. The germline CDR1 and CDR2 sequences are MNHEY and SVGAGI. V lost 4 bases and J lost 6; bases outside the gene matches: 6. The CDR3 loop is CASSLRQGLEQYF. For the CDR3, the DNA is TGTGCCAGCAGTTTGCGACAGGGTCTCGAGCAGTACTTC.

This chain uses TRBV11-2 with TRBJ2-3; 11 positions agree with TRBD2. Trimming removed 5 bases from V and 3 bases from J; junction bases left unmatched: 7. Germline V gene data show CDR1 as SGHAT and CDR2 as FQNNGV. The CDR3 runs 16 residues. CDR3 in amino acids: CASSPNSGGGTDTQYF. Here the CDR3 DNA reads TGTGCCAGCAGCCCTAATAGCGGGGGGGGGACAGATACGCAGTATTTT.

The chain links TRBV7-9 to TRBJ2-2; 7 nucleotides match TRBD2. Per the germline V gene, CDR1 is SEHNR and CDR2 is FQNEAQ (reference sequence). The CDR3 consists of 18 residues. The V gene end was trimmed by 1 base and the J gene end by 2 bases; junction bases not matched to a gene: 10. The CDR3 protein is CASSLVRVSSGNTGELFF. The CDR3 nucleotides read TGTGCCAGCAGCTTAGTAAGGGTCTCTAGCGGAAACACCGGGGAGCTGTTTTTT.

The rearrangement joins TRBV4-3 to TRBJ2-1, with TRBD2 identical over 12 bases. With V trimmed by 3 bases and J by 3 bases, 3 bases remained unmatched. Germline-derived CDR1 and CDR2 are LGHNA and YSLEER. This CDR3 contains 16 residues. CDR3 residues: CASSHRTSGDYNEQFF. The CDR3 coding sequence is TGCGCCAGCAGCCACCGGACTAGCGGGGACTACAATGAGCAGTTCTTC.

This clone has just one count. This chain joins TRBV7-2 and TRBJ2-7, with TRBD2 matching over 8 bases. The CDR3 is made up of 15 amino acids. J was trimmed by 6 bases and V by 2 bases; bases with no gene match: 9. Per the germline V gene, CDR1 is SGHTA and CDR2 is FQGNSA. This chain's CDR3 is CASSLTGTRDLEQYF. CDR3 sequence (DNA): TGTGCCAGCAGCTTAACCGGGACTAGAGATCTCGAGCAGTACTTC.

About this clone: Germline and junction disagree at one end, which may indicate a read error. This chain uses TRBV10-3 with TRBJ1-1, with D possibly matching TRBD1 (6 bases). CDR3 length: 14 amino acids. Germline lookup yields CDR1 ENHRY and CDR2 SYGVKD. The CDR3 loop is CAISTGTQNTEAFF. Here the CDR3 DNA reads TGTGCAATCAGTACCGGGACACAGAACACTGAAGCTTTCTTT.

This clone was seen a few times. The chain is built from TRBV18 and TRBJ1-5; maybe TRBD1 (5 bases). Germline CDR1 reads KGHSH; CDR2 reads LQKENI. The V end lost 2 bases, the J end lost 5 bases, and 13 bases lay between the germline ends. The CDR3 runs 15 residues. This CDR3 is CASSPGAPMDQPQHF. Here the CDR3 DNA reads TGTGCCAGCTCACCAGGGGCCCCAATGGATCAGCCCCAGCATTTT.

The J gene is TRBJ1-1, the V gene TRBV9; D may be TRBD1 (5 bases). This CDR3 contains 15 residues. Trimming stripped 0 bases from V and 0 bases from J, with 9 bases between. CDR1 is SGDLS, CDR2 YYNGEE, per germline. The chain's CDR3 is CASSVGSGMNTEAFF. The CDR3 bases are TGTGCCAGCAGCGTAGGTTCAGGGATGAACACTGAAGCTTTCTTT.

The genes are TRBV27 and TRBJ1-2; 7 nucleotides match TRBD1. Germline assignment: CDR1 MNHEY and CDR2 SMNVEV (reference sequence). This CDR3 is built from 13 residues. V was clipped by 6 bases and J by 5 bases; unmatched bases: 6. CDR3 nucleotides: TGTGCCAGCAGCCCGGGACAGTCGTATGGCTACACCTTC. Translated: CASSPGQSYGYTF.

The CDR3 spells CASSPQRQNTEAFF. The CDR3 nucleotides read TGTGCCAGCTCACCACAGAGACAGAACACTGAAGCTTTCTTT. The chain employs TRBV18 and TRBJ1-1; no firm D call. Germline loops: CDR1 KGHSH, CDR2 LQKENI. Trimming removed 1 base from V and 1 base from J, with 7 bases in between. The CDR3 has 14 residues.

V and J are TRBV19 and TRBJ1-5; TRBD1 matches at 9 bases. Germline values: CDR1 LNHDA, CDR2 SQIVND (reference sequence). The CDR3 has 16 residues. V lost 5 bases, J lost 0 bases, and 5 bases stayed unmatched. In DNA form, the CDR3 reads TGTGCCAGTAGTGCCACAGGGGGCCATAGCAATCAGCCCCAGCATTTT. This sequence encodes CASSATGGHSNQPQHF.

The rearrangement uses TRBV2 and TRBJ2-7; TRBD2 agrees at 8 bases. Per the germline V gene, CDR1 is SNHLY and CDR2 is FYNNEI. Trimming took 6 bases from V and 4 from J; bases not matched to a gene: 8. This CDR3 spans 14 amino acids. This CDR3 is CASSPGGGKYEQYF. The CDR3 region has the DNA TGTGCCAGCAGCCCCGGGGGGGGAAAGTACGAGCAGTACTTC.